The table lists the clone carrying this T cell receptor (beta chain) with a count of one. The antigen remains unidentified. These data belong to a study of a mutant IDH1 vaccine in newly diagnosed glioma. Study context: Vaccinations were initiated 4-6 weeks following radiotherapy alone, or were given together with temozolomide cycles.

The CDR3 covers 17 residues. Trimming took 5 bases from V and 2 from J, leaving 19 bases between them. Germline CDR1 and CDR2: SGHRS and YFSETQ. Stated time point: week 35, safety follow-up. All doses held 300 ug of mutant IDH1 20-mer peptide, with topical imiquimod. Clones were read by immunoSEQ multiplex PCR, and TCRdb kept only the in-frame ones, dropping some. The table shows about 68,000 clones, with approximately 81% occurring only once. The specimen was PBMCs, collected from a glioma patient whose treatment included an IDH1 peptide vaccine. This sequence was found in a man between 18 and 29 years old with glioma. This chain uses TRBV5-1 with TRBJ1-4; no definite D call. CDR3 nucleotides: TGCGCCAGCAGTCTGCGGGGAGGGCGGTCCACTAATGAAAAACTGTTTTTT. It yields the protein CASSLRGGRSTNEKLFF.